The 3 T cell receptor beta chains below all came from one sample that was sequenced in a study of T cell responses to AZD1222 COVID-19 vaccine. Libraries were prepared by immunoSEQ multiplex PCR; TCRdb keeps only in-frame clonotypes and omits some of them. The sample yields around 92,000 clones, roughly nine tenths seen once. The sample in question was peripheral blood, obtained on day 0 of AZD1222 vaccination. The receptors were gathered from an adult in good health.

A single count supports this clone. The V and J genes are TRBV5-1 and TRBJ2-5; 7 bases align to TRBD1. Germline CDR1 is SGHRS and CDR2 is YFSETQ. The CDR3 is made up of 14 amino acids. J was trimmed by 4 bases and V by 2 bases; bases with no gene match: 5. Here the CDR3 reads CASSLLDRPETQYF. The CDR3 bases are TGCGCCAGCAGCTTACTGGACAGGCCAGAGACCCAGTACTTC.

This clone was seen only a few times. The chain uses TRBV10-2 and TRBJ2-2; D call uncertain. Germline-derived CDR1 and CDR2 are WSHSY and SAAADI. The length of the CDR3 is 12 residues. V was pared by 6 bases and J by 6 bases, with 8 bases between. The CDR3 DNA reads TGCGCCAGCAGCCTTCAGGCCGGGGAGCTGTTTTTT. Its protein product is CASSLQAGELFF.

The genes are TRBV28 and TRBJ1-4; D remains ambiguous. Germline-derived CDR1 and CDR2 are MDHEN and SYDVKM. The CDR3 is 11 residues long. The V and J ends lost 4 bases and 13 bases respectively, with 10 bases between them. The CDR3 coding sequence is TGTGCCAGCAGTTCGAGACAAGGACTGTTTTTT. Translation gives CASSSRQGLFF.